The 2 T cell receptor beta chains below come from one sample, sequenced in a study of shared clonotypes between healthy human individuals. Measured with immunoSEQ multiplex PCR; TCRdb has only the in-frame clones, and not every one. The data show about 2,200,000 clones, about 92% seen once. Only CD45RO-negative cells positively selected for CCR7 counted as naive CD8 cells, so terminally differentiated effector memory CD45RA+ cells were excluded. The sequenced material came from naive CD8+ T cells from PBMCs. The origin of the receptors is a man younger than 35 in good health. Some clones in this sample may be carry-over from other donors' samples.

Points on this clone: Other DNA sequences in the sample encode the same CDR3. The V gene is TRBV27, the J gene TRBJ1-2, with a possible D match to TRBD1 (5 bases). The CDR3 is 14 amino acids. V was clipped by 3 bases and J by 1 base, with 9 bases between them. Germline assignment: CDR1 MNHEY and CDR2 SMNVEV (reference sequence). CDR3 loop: CASSFQGSNYGYTF. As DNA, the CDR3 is TGTGCCAGCAGTTTTCAGGGCAGTAACTATGGCTACACCTTC.

CDR3 DNA sequence: TGTGCCAGCAGCTTATCTTCATGGGCCCACTCTGGAAACACCATATATTTT. The encoded protein is CASSLSSWAHSGNTIYF. The gene calls are TRBV7-2 and TRBJ1-3; no clear D gene. The germline gives CDR1 SGHTA, CDR2 FQGNSA. This CDR3 is 17 amino acids long. Trimming left V 2 bases short and J 0 bases short, with 14 bases between.